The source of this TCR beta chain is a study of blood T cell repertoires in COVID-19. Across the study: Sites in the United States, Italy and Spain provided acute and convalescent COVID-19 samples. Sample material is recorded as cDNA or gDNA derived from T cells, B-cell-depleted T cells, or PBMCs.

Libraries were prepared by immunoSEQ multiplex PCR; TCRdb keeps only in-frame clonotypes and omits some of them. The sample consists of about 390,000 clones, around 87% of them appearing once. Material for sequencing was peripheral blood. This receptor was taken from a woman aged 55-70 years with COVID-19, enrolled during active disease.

The CDR3 spells CAYSGTSLNQPQHF. CDR3 bases: TGTGCCTACTCCGGGACATCCCTGAATCAGCCCCAGCATTTT. The chain recombines TRBV30 with TRBJ1-5, with TRBD1 as a possible D gene (6 bases). V was trimmed by 7 bases and J by 4 bases, leaving 17 bases between them. Per the germline V gene, CDR1 is GTSNPN and CDR2 is SVGIG (reference sequence). The length of the CDR3 is 14 residues.